The sequence of this TCR beta chain was determined in a study of blood T cell repertoires in COVID-19. Turning to the study itself: Samples came from the United States, Italy and Spain, spanning acute and convalescent COVID-19. The analysed material was cDNA or gDNA that came from T cells, B-cell-depleted T cells, or PBMCs.

In the original workflow: Estimation of nucleated cell counts relied on the amplification of reference gene primers. Data came from immunoSEQ multiplex PCR; TCRdb stores just in-frame clones and leaves some out. V and J calls and clone size are copied from that table; D and trimming were computed from the DNA. The table shows over 300,000 clones, with roughly 90% occurring only once. The CDR3 is made up of 12 amino acids. CDR1 LGHDT and CDR2 YNNKEL come from the germline V gene (reference sequence). V was clipped by 5 bases and J by 4 bases; unmatched bases: 1. The material sequenced was peripheral blood. This rearrangement joins TRBV3-1 (or the pseudogene TRBV3-2) to TRBJ1-1; TRBD1 matches 7 bases. The origin of this receptor is a man aged 18-30 years who had recovered from COVID-19. The CDR3 DNA follows: TGTGCCAGCAGCACAGGGGTCACTGAAGCTTTCTTT. Protein product: CASSTGVTEAFF.